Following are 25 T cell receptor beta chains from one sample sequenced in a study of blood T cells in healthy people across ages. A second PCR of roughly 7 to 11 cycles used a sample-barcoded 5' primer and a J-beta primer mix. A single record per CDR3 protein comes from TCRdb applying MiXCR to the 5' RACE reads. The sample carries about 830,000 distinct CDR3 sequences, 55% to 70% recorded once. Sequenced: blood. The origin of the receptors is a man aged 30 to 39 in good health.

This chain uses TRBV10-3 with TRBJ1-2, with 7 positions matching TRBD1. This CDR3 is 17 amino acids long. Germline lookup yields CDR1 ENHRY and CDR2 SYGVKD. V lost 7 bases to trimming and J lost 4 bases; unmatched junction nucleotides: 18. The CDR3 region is CAITGSQLRQGAYGYTF. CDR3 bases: TGTGCCATCACCGGCTCCCAACTCCGACAGGGCGCCTATGGCTACACCTTC.

CDR3 sequence: CASSLERVLGEQFF. CDR3 nucleotide sequence: TGTGCCAGCAGCTTAGAACGGGTTTTGGGGGAGCAGTTCTTC. The V and J genes are TRBV7-2 and TRBJ2-1; unclear D gene. V was trimmed by 1 base and J by 10 bases, leaving 14 bases between them. The CDR3 is made up of 14 amino acids. Germline CDR1 is SGHTA and CDR2 is FQGNSA.

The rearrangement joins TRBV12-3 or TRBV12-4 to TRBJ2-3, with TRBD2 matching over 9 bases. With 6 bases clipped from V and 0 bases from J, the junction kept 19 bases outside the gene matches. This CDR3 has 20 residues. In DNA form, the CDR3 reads TGTGCCAGCAGCCCCCTCTGGCCTAGCGGGGCCGCTACTAGCACAGATACGCAGTATTTT. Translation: CASSPLWPSGAATSTDTQYF.

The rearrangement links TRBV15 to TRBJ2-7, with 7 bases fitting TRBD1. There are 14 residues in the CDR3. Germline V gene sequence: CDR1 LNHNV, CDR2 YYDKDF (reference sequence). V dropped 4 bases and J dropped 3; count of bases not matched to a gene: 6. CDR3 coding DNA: TGTGCCACCAGCAAGAGACAGGGTGGCTACGAGCAGTACTTC. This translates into CATSKRQGGYEQYF.

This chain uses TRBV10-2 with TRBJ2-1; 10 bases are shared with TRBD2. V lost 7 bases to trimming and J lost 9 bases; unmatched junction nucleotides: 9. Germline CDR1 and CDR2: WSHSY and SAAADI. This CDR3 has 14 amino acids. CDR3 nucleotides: TGCGCCAGCACGCGGCTAGCGGGAGTGGGTGAGCAGTTCTTC. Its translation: CASTRLAGVGEQFF.

In DNA, the CDR3 is TGTGCCAGCAGCGTAGGCGGGAATCGGAACAATGAGCAGTTCTTC. Protein sequence: CASSVGGNRNNEQFF. This chain joins TRBV9 and TRBJ2-1, with D possibly being TRBD2 (6 bases). The CDR3 has 15 residues. Germline-derived CDR1 and CDR2 are SGDLS and YYNGEE. V lost 0 bases, J lost 5 bases, and 12 bases lay in between.

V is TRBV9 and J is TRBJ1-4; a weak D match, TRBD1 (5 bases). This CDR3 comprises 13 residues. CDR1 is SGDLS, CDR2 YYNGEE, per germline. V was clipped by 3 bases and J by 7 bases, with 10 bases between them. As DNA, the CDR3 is TGTGCCAGCAGCGGGGGGATTCGTGAAAAACTGTTTTTT. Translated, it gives CASSGGIREKLFF.

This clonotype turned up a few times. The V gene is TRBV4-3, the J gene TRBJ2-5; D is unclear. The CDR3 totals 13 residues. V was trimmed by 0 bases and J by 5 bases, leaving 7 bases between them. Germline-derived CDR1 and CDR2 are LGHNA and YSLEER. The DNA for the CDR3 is TGCGCCAGCAGCCAAGACACGGGCGAGACCCAGTACTTC. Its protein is CASSQDTGETQYF.

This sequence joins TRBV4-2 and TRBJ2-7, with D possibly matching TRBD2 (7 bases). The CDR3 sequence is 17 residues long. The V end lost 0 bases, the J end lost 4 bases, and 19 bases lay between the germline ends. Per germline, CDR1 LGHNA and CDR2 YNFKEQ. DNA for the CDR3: TGTGCCAGCAGCCAAGATCTAGGGGGGGAGTTCGGTTACGAGCAGTACTTC. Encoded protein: CASSQDLGGEFGYEQYF.

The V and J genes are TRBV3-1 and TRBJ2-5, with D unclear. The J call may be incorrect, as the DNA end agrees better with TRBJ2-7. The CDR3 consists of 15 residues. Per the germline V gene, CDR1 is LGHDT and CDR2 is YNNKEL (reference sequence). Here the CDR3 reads CASSLTRGRSYEQYF. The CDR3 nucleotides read TGTGCCAGCAGCCTCACGCGAGGAAGGTCATACGAGCAGTACTTC.

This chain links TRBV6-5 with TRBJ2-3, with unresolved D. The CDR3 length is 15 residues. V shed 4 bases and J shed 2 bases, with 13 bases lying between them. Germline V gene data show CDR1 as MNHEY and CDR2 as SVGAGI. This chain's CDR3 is CASSLADPSTDTQYF. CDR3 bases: TGTGCCAGCAGTTTGGCCGATCCTTCCACAGATACGCAGTATTTT.

The chain's CDR3 is CASSDSGAELNTGELFF. CDR3 nucleotide sequence: TGTGCCAGCAGTGACTCTGGGGCGGAATTGAACACCGGGGAGCTGTTTTTT. This chain uses TRBV9 with TRBJ2-2, with D possibly being TRBD1 (5 bases). Trimming took off 5 bases at V and 1 base at J, with 18 bases between the two ends. CDR1 SGDLS and CDR2 YYNGEE come from the germline V gene. The CDR3 extends over 17 amino acids.

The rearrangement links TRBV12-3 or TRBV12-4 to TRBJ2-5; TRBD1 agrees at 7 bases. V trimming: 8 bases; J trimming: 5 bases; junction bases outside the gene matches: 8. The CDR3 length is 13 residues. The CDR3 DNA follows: TGTGCCAGCGGCACTAGGGGGCGTGAGACCCAGTACTTC. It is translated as CASGTRGRETQYF.

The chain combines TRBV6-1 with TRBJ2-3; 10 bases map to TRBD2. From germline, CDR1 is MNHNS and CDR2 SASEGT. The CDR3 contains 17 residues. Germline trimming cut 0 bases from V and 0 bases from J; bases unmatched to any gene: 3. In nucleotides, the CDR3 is TGTGCCAGCAGTGAAGCGCTAGCGGGAGCAAGCACAGATACGCAGTATTTT. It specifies CASSEALAGASTDTQYF.

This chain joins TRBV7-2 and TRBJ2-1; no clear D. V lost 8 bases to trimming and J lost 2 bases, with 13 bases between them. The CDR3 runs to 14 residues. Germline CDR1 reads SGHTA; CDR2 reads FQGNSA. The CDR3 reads CASGQDLAYNEQFF. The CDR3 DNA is TGTGCCAGCGGCCAAGACCTAGCCTACAATGAGCAGTTCTTC. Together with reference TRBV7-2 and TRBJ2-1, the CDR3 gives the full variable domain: GAGVSQSPSNKVTEKGKDVELRCDPISGHTALYWYRQSLGQGLEFLIYFQGNSAPDKSGLPSDRFSAERTGGSVSTLTIQRTQQEDSAVYLCASGQDLAYNEQFFGPGTRLTVL.

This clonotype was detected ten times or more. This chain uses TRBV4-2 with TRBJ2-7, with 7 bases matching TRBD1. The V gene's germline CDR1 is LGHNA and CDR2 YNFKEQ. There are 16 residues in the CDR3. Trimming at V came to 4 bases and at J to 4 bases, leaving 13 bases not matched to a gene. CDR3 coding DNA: TGTGCCAGCAGCCCCAACCTACAGGGGTCTAGATACGAGCAGTACTTC. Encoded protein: CASSPNLQGSRYEQYF.

CDR3 sequence reads: CASSFLGQGTAEQYF. The DNA for the CDR3 is TGTGCCAGCAGCTTCTTAGGACAGGGTACTGCCGAGCAGTACTTC. The chain is built from TRBV7-6 and TRBJ2-7; 8 nucleotides align to TRBD1. CDR1 is SGHVS and CDR2 is FNYEAQ in the germline V gene. The V segment lost 3 bases and the J segment 6 bases; nucleotides outside the gene matches: 10. The CDR3 contains 15 residues.

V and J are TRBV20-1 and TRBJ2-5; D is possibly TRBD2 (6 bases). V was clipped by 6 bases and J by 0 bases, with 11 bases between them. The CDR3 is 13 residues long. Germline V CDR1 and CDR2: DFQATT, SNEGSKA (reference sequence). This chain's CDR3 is CSAPAGNQETQYF. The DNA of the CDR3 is TGCAGTGCCCCCGCGGGGAACCAAGAGACCCAGTACTTC.

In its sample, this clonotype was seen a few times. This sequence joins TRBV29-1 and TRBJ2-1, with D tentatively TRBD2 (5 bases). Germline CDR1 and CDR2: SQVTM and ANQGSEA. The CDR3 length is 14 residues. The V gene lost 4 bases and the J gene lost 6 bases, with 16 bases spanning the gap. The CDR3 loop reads CSVVGSLAFNEQFF. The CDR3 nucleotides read TGCAGCGTTGTTGGGAGCTTAGCTTTCAATGAGCAGTTCTTC.

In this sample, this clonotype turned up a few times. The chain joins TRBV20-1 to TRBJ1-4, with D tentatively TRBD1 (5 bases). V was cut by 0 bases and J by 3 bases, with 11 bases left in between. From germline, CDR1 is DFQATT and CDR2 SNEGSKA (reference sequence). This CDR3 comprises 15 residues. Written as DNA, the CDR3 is TGCAGTGCTAGAGAGCAAGGGGTTGCTAATGAAAAACTGTTTTTT. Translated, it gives CSAREQGVANEKLFF.

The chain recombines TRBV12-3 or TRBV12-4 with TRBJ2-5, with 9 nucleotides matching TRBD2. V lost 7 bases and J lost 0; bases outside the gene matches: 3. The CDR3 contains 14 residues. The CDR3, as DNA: TGTGCCAGCAACAGCGGGGGGAACCAAGAGACCCAGTACTTC. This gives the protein CASNSGGNQETQYF.

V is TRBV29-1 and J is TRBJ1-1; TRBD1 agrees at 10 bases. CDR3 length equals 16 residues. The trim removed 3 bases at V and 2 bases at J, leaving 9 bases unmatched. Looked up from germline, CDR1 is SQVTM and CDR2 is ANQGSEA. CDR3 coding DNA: TGCAGCGTTGACCCGGGACAGGGGACACTCAACACTGAAGCTTTCTTT. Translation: CSVDPGQGTLNTEAFF.

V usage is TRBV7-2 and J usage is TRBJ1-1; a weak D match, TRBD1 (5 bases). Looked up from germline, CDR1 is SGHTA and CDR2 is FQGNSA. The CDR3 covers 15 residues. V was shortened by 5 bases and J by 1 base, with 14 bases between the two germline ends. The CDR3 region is CASSHPTGQNTEAFF. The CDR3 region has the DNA TGTGCCAGCAGCCACCCCACGGGGCAGAACACTGAAGCTTTCTTT.

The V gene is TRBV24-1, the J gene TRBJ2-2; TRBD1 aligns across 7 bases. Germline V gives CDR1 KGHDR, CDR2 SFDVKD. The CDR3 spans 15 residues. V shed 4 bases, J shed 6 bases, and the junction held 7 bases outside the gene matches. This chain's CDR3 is CATSDPTGNPGELFF. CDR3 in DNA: TGTGCCACCAGTGACCCGACAGGGAATCCCGGGGAGCTGTTTTTT.

DNA for the CDR3: TGTGCCAGCAGCCAAGAGAACGAAAGGTACAATGAGCAGTTCTTC. This gives the protein CASSQENERYNEQFF. The gene calls are TRBV4-2 and TRBJ2-1, with unresolved D. The CDR3 has 15 amino acids. The V end lost 0 bases, the J end lost 4 bases, and 10 bases lay between the germline ends. The germline CDR1 and CDR2 sequences are LGHNA and YNFKEQ.